This T cell receptor (beta chain) was observed in a study of cytomegalovirus exposure and HLA in healthy donors. Study-wide results and caveats: In the roughly 120 validation repertoires, a later analysis found that first-cohort TCR clusters tended to co-occur. Some TCR beta chains (roughly 160 of them) were listed as cytomegalovirus-associated.

For this clone: As yet, its antigen is unknown.

Germline V lookup: CDR1 KGHSH, CDR2 LQKENI. The V gene end was trimmed by 5 bases and the J gene end by 6 bases; junction bases not matched to a gene: 5. The CDR3 length is 13 residues. The data were produced by immunoSEQ multiplex PCR, yet TCRdb's version contains in-frame clones alone and is incomplete. The sample lists around 300,000 clones, over 75% seen once, with around 0.96% in the top ten. Separate from the roughly 670-subject first cohort, the roughly 120-subject validation cohort was the one that the donors belonged to. The sample consisted of PBMCs. The TCR comes from a man in his thirties or forties in good health and CMV-seronegative. V usage is TRBV18 and J usage is TRBJ1-2; 8 nucleotides match TRBD1. The CDR3 DNA is TGTGCCAGCTCAATATCGACAGGGGATGGCTACACCTTC. This encodes CASSISTGDGYTF.